This TCR beta chain appears in the sequencing data of a study of monozygotic twins with inflammatory bowel disease (dated by TCRdb to about 2019). A note on the overall study: The complete study included approximately 30 monozygotic twin pairs: 19 IBD-discordant Danish pairs and nine German pairs, of which four were IBD-concordant and five were IBD-discordant. Within discordant pairs, disease-associated traits were sought mainly by comparing IBD patients with their genetically identical healthy co-twins. Each individual had, on average, about 151 000 unique TCRalpha sequences and 181 000 unique TCRbeta sequences available for analysis.

Library generation was performed with 5' RACE. For each TCR library, 3,000 to 4,000 ng of total RNA was used. For each sample, cDNA synthesis with SMARTScribe reverse transcriptase was split into eight separate reactions. During cDNA synthesis, template switching introduced unique molecular identifiers that contained a 6-nucleotide sample barcode. TCRalpha and TCRbeta cDNA was amplified by two nested PCRs of around 15 and 9 cycles, with bead purification after each PCR. Before amplification, the cDNA was treated with uracil DNA-glycosylase and purified using the QIAquick PCR purification kit. The second PCR was the step at which Illumina TruSeq-compatible adapters and sample-specific barcodes were added. TapeStation and Qubit were used to check library quality and concentration, and around 5.3 ng of each library was pooled. Sequencing of the pooled libraries was done on an Illumina HiSeq2500 single-index Rapid Run using custom sequencing primers and 2 x 100 bp reads. On the study's bioinformatics: MiGEC version 1.2.6 was used for UMI-based consensus assembly, which corrected PCR and sequencing errors. MiXCR version 2.1.1 was used for V(D)J alignment, clonotype assembly and CDR3 extraction. To normalise gene usage, clonotype sharing and MAIT/NKT TCR abundance, the analysis used the top 1000, 10 000 and 20 000 clonotypes per sample. After downsampling to 27 000 UMIs, diversity was calculated as the inverse Simpson index using the vegan R package. Paired Mann-Whitney U tests on discordant twin pairs were used, with Benjamini-Hochberg multiple-testing correction. Once TCRdb had reprocessed the reads, it stored one entry per CDR3 protein sequence and supplied no DNA. These V and J calls originate from TCRdb's pipeline instead of the authors' own analysis. The sample's clone listing holds some 170,000 distinct CDR3 sequences. The ten most abundant clones make up 2.4% of the sample.

The CDR3 goes from the cysteine to the phenylalanine over 14 residues. Only the protein sequence is given. Reading the germline V gene gives CDR1 SGHRS and CDR2 YFSETQ. About this clonotype: Its antigen specificity is not known.

An approximately 2.5 ml peripheral blood sample was drawn into PAXgene tubes per donor and stored at -80°C. Without T cell sorting, total RNA was isolated from whole blood using the PAXgene blood miRNA kit on an automated QIAcube. Peripheral blood from monozygotic twin pairs who were concordant or discordant for inflammatory bowel disease underwent deep TCRalpha and TCRbeta repertoire profiling using unique molecular barcoding. Smoking habits were recorded for all twin pairs, and each individual was classified as a current, former or never smoker. Beyond this particular receptor, the publication reports: Concordant and discordant twins showed no difference in repertoire similarity, possibly because of limited statistical power. Measured by the inverse Simpson index, TCRbeta repertoire diversity was lower in IBD patients than in their healthy co-twins. Compared with healthy twins, IBD patients shared fewer clonotypes with other individuals, and the difference was most pronounced in patients with signs of disease activity. Because patients received different immunosuppressive treatments, the repertoires may have picked up extra background noise and variability between individuals. No single strong signal or clonotype linked to IBD turned up in the results, so the idea that one exists was not supported. Distinction between different T cell subtypes could not be achieved in the analysis.

This clonotype was sampled from a human donor with ulcerative colitis or Crohn's disease, or a healthy co-twin of an affected twin (not recorded which). The specimen was blood. Here the chain combines TRBV5-1 and TRBJ2-7; TCRdb indicates TRBD1, and absent DNA this call remains unverified. CDR3 loop: CASSLGQASYEQYF.